This entry lists 18 T cell receptor beta chains sequenced from one sample in a study of liver allograft versus peripheral blood T cells. Study overall: Comparisons were made between T cell receptor repertoires found in transplanted livers and those circulating in recipients' peripheral blood.

TCRdb itself ran the reads through MiXCR, one entry per CDR3 protein. Of some 9,200 distinct CDR3 sequences in the sample, roughly 25% were seen once. These receptors all come from a human patient who had a liver transplant. Among the T cells, some may be from the graft donor.

The CDR3 is CSARRASGRRRTGELFF. Here the CDR3 DNA reads TGCAGTGCTAGGCGGGCTAGCGGGAGGCGGCGCACCGGGGAGCTGTTTTTT. This chain joins TRBV20-1 and TRBJ2-2; 11 positions agree with TRBD2. J gave up 4 bases and V 3 bases, and 10 bases lay outside the gene matches. The CDR3 totals 17 residues. Germline values: CDR1 DFQATT, CDR2 SNEGSKA (reference sequence).

V and J are TRBV20-1 and TRBJ1-3, with D perhaps matching TRBD1 (6 bases). The V gene lost 5 bases and the J gene lost 8 bases, with 13 bases spanning the gap. This CDR3 is built from 12 residues. The germline V gene has CDR1 DFQATT and CDR2 SNEGSKA (reference sequence). CDR3 sequence reads: CSAHQGLDTIYF. The CDR3 DNA reads TGCAGTGCTCACCAGGGGTTGGACACCATATATTTT.

This clonotype was counted many times. V gene TRBV20-1 combines with J gene TRBJ2-2, with TRBD1 identical over 12 bases. After removal of 0 bases from V and 6 bases from J, the junction contained 2 bases not matched to a gene. Germline lookup yields CDR1 DFQATT and CDR2 SNEGSKA (reference sequence). This CDR3 is built from 15 residues. The CDR3 DNA reads as TGCAGTGCTAGAGATGGGACAGGGGGCTCCGGGGAGCTGTTTTTT. Its protein product is CSARDGTGGSGELFF.

This chain connects TRBV7-9 to TRBJ2-3, with 8 positions matching TRBD1. Germline CDR1 and CDR2: SEHNR and FQNEAQ (reference sequence). This CDR3 contains 16 residues. V gave up 2 bases and J gave up 5 bases; unmatched junction bases: 9. CDR3 region: CASSLRGQGGGDTQYF. CDR3 sequence (DNA): TGTGCCAGCAGCTTAAGAGGACAGGGCGGCGGAGATACGCAGTATTTT.

This clonotype turned up a few times. Here the CDR3 reads CSARDPGASGGNEQYF. CDR3 sequence (DNA): TGCAGTGCTAGAGATCCCGGAGCCTCAGGGGGTAACGAGCAGTACTTC. J is TRBJ2-7 and V is TRBV20-1, with TRBD1 matching 7 bases. The V gene end was trimmed by 0 bases and the J gene end by 5 bases; junction bases not matched to a gene: 13. CDR3 length: 16 residues. Germline V gives CDR1 DFQATT, CDR2 SNEGSKA (reference sequence).

This clonotype was seen at least ten times. The chain combines TRBV20-1 with TRBJ1-5; D gene ambiguous. Per the germline V gene, CDR1 is DFQATT and CDR2 is SNEGSKA (reference sequence). Trimming pared 2 bases from V and 0 bases from J, leaving 8 bases between. This CDR3 region has 14 residues. The CDR3 is CSARSQYSNQPQHF. CDR3 nucleotides: TGCAGTGCTAGAAGTCAGTATAGCAATCAGCCCCAGCATTTT.

CDR3 in DNA: TGTGCCAGCAGAGGGACAGCCTACGAGCAGTACTTC. Protein: CASRGTAYEQYF. V usage is TRBV6-5 and J usage is TRBJ2-7, with 7 bases fitting TRBD1. CDR3 length equals 12 residues. Germline CDR1 reads MNHEY; CDR2 reads SVGAGI. V was pared by 6 bases and J by 2 bases, with 1 base of the junction left unmatched.

This clonotype rates as medium-sized. This rearrangement joins TRBV28 to TRBJ1-6; D gene uncertain. Trimming removed 6 bases from V and 8 bases from J, with 14 bases in between. Germline V CDR1 and CDR2: MDHEN, SYDVKM. The CDR3 runs 14 residues. The CDR3 DNA sequence: TGTGCCAGCAGACCCGGAGATACGCATTCACCCCTCCACTTT. Amino acid sequence: CASRPGDTHSPLHF.

This clonotype is classed as medium-sized (0.01 to 0.1%). The chain employs TRBV18 and TRBJ1-6, with D possibly being TRBD1 (6 bases). CDR3 length equals 16 residues. Deletions cut 2 bases from V and 8 bases from J, with 16 bases between. Germline V gene sequence: CDR1 KGHSH, CDR2 LQKENI. Here the CDR3 reads CASSPNFIGGDSPLHF. The DNA for the CDR3 is TGTGCCAGCTCACCAAACTTTATAGGGGGGGATTCACCCCTCCACTTT.

In its sample, this clonotype ranks as medium-sized. The genes are TRBV19 and TRBJ1-5; 8 bases map to TRBD1. The length of the CDR3 is 15 residues. The germline gives CDR1 LNHDA, CDR2 SQIVND (reference sequence). Trimming took 5 bases from V and 1 from J; bases not matched to a gene: 4. For the CDR3, the DNA is TGTGCCAGTAGTGAGACAGGGGCGAGCAATCAGCCCCAGCATTTT. It specifies CASSETGASNQPQHF.

V is TRBV20-1 and J is TRBJ1-5, with D possibly matching TRBD1 (5 bases). Trimming cost V 7 bases and J 4 bases, with 20 bases left between them. Germline lookup yields CDR1 DFQATT and CDR2 SNEGSKA (reference sequence). CDR3 length: 15 amino acids. The CDR3 coding sequence is TGCAGTGTCCCCCCCCCCGGGCGGGGGAATCAGCCCCAGCATTTT. Translating it yields CSVPPPGRGNQPQHF.

At least ten counts were recorded for this clonotype. The chain recombines TRBV12-3 or TRBV12-4 with TRBJ2-7; D unresolved. V lost 3 bases, J lost 2 bases, and 8 bases lay in between. This CDR3 region has 13 residues. The CDR3 loop is CASSLGYTYEQYF. The CDR3 coding sequence is TGTGCCAGCAGTTTGGGTTACACCTACGAGCAGTACTTC.

This clonotype counts as medium-sized. The chain joins TRBV14 to TRBJ2-3; D is ambiguous. Trimming removed 4 bases at V and 6 bases at J, with 8 bases between. Germline loops: CDR1 SGHDN, CDR2 FVKESK. The CDR3 extends over 12 amino acids. The CDR3 coding sequence is TGTGCCAGCAGCCCCTTCGTGGATACGCAGTATTTT. Translated, it gives CASSPFVDTQYF.

Turning to this clonotype: A much larger clonotype is one base distant, so this may be a read error. The chain uses TRBV6-5 and TRBJ1-3; 7 nucleotides match TRBD1. The germline gives CDR1 MNHEY, CDR2 SVGAGI. Trimming took 7 bases from V and 3 from J; bases not matched to a gene: 9. This CDR3 has 15 amino acids. The CDR3 bases are TGTGCCAGCATCCCGGACAGGTTCGGTGGAAACACCATATATTTT. Amino acids: CASIPDRFGGNTIYF.

By sample fraction, this clonotype is medium-sized (0.01 to 0.1%). The V and J genes are TRBV19 and TRBJ2-2; D is perhaps TRBD1 (5 bases). Between the trimmed V and J ends, which lost 5 bases and 6 bases, there was a span of 16 bases. The CDR3 has 15 residues. The germline V gene has CDR1 LNHDA and CDR2 SQIVND (reference sequence). CDR3 region: CASSSGGQLPGELFF. The CDR3 DNA sequence: TGTGCCAGTAGTTCAGGTGGACAACTCCCCGGGGAGCTGTTTTTT.

This clonotype came up a few times. This sequence joins TRBV12-3 or TRBV12-4 and TRBJ1-3, with D possibly TRBD1 on 5 matching bases. The CDR3 is 14 residues long. V dropped 6 bases and J dropped 0 bases, with 9 bases sitting between them. CDR3 sequence reads: CASSRQSSGNTIYF. The CDR3, as DNA: TGTGCCAGCAGCCGACAGAGCTCTGGAAACACCATATATTTT.

Sample share makes this clonotype medium-sized (0.01 to 0.1%). The rearrangement links TRBV24-1 to TRBJ2-5, with D maybe TRBD1 (6 bases). The CDR3 totals 16 residues. Trimming left V 3 bases short and J 2 bases short, with 15 bases between. CDR1 KGHDR and CDR2 SFDVKD come from the germline V gene. CDR3 loop: CATSDDGRDTQETQYF. The CDR3 DNA reads as TGTGCCACCAGTGATGATGGCCGGGACACGCAAGAGACCCAGTACTTC.

This clonotype ranks as medium-sized. The CDR3 DNA reads as TGTGCCAGCAGAGCTAGCGGGGGGGGGTATAATGAGCAGTTCTTC. It codes for CASRASGGGYNEQFF. The J gene is TRBJ2-1, the V gene TRBV6-6; 12 bases are shared with TRBD2. This CDR3 is 15 amino acids long. The trim removed 6 bases at V and 7 bases at J, leaving 7 bases unmatched. The V gene's germline CDR1 is MNHNY and CDR2 SVGAGI (reference sequence).